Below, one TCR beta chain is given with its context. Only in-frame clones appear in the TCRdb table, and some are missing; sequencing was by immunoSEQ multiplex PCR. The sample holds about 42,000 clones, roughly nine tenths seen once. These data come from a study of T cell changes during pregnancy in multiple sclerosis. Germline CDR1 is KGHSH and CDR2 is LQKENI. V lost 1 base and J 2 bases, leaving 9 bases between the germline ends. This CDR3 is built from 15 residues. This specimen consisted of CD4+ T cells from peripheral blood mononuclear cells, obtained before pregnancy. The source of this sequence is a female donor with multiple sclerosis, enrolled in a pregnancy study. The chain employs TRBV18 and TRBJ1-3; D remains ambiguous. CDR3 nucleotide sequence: TGTGCCAGCTCACCACGGGGAGAGCCTGGAAACACCATATATTTT. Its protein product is CASSPRGEPGNTIYF.